This T cell receptor (beta chain) appears in the sequencing data of a study of cytomegalovirus exposure and HLA in healthy donors. Study in general: Genotyping showed around four fifths of almost 400 donors falling in the Caucasian-associated ancestry cluster. Study-level findings and limits: Among donors in an Asian-associated ancestry cluster, a later analysis reportedly found fewer N-insertions than the approximately 700-donor mean.

This clone occurred many times. Its antigen is unidentified. Per the germline V gene, CDR1 is MGHRA and CDR2 is YSYEKL. The V segment lost 4 bases and the J segment 3 bases; nucleotides outside the gene matches: 2. CDR3 length: 13 residues. Use of 60 Vbeta and 13 Jbeta primers characterized the PCR. Libraries were prepared by immunoSEQ multiplex PCR; TCRdb keeps only in-frame clonotypes and omits some of them. The profile shows roughly 120,000 clones, about 16% of them singletons. The sequence was collected from a woman aged 18-29 years in good health and CMV-seronegative. Material: PBMCs. This rearrangement joins TRBV4-1 to TRBJ2-5; TRBD1 matches 7 bases. The CDR3 nucleotides read TGCGCCAGCAGCCCCACAGGGGAAGAGACCCAGTACTTC. Encoded protein: CASSPTGEETQYF.